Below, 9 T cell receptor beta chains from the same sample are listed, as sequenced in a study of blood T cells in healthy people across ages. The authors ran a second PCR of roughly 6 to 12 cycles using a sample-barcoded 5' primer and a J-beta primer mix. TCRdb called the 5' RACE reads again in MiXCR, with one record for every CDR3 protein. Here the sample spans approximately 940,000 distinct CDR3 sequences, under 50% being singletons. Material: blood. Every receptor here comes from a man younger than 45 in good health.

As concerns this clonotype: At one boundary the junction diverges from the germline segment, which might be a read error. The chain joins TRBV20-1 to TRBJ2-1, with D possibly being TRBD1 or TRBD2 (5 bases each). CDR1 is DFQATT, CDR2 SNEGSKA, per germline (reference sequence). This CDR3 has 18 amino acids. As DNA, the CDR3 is TGCAGTGCTGGAGATTTGAGCAAGGGACCAAGATACATCAATGAGCAGTTCTTC. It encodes CSAGDLSKGPRYINEQFF.

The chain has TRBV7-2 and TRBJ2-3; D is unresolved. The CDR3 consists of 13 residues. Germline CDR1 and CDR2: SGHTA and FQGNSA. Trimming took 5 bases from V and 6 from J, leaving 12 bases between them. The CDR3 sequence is CASSPSFEDTQYF. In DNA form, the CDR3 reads TGTGCCAGCAGCCCCTCGTTTGAGGATACGCAGTATTTT.

CDR3 nucleotide sequence: TGTGCCAGCAGTCCGGGACAGGGGGCCACCTACGAGCAGTACTTC. Amino acid sequence: CASSPGQGATYEQYF. The chain links TRBV12-3 or TRBV12-4 to TRBJ2-7; 12 nucleotides agree with TRBD1. V was pared by 5 bases and J by 2 bases, with 4 bases of the junction left unmatched. The CDR3 runs to 15 residues.

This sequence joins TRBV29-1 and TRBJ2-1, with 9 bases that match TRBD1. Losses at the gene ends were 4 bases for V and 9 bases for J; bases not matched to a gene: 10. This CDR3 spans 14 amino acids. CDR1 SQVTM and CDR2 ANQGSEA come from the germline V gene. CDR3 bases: TGCAGCGTTGGTCGGGACAGGGTACACAGTGAGCAGTTCTTC. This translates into CSVGRDRVHSEQFF.

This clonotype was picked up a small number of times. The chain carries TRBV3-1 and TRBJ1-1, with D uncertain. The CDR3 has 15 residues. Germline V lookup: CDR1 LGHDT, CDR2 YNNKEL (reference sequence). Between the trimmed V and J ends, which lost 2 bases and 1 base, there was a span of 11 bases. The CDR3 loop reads CASSQRGGWNTEAFF. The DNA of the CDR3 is TGTGCCAGCAGCCAAAGAGGAGGGTGGAACACTGAAGCTTTCTTT.

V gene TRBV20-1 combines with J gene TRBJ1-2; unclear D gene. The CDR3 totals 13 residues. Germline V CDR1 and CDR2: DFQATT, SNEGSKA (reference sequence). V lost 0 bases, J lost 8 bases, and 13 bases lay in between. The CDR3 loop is CSARDSVGRGYTF. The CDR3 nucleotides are TGCAGTGCTAGAGATTCTGTAGGGCGGGGCTACACCTTC.

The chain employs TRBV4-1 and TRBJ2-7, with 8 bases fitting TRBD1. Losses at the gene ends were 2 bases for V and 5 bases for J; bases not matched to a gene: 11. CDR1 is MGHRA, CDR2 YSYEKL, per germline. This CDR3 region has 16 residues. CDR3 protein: CASSQPIDRGEDEQYF. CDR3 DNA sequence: TGCGCCAGCAGCCAACCTATCGACAGGGGAGAGGACGAGCAGTACTTC.

CDR3: CASSTLATQETQYF. As DNA, the CDR3 is TGTGCCAGCAGTACACTAGCGACCCAAGAGACCCAGTACTTC. The chain is built from TRBV27 and TRBJ2-5; 7 bases line up with TRBD2. Germline CDR1 and CDR2: MNHEY and SMNVEV (reference sequence). The CDR3 is made up of 14 amino acids. The trim removed 5 bases at V and 1 base at J, leaving 4 bases unmatched.

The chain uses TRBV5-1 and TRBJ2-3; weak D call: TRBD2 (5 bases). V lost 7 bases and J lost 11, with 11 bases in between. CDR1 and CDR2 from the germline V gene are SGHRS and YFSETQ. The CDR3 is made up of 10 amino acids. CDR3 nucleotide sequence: TGCGCCAGCCCCCCCCGGGGGCAGTATTTT. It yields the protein CASPPRGQYF.